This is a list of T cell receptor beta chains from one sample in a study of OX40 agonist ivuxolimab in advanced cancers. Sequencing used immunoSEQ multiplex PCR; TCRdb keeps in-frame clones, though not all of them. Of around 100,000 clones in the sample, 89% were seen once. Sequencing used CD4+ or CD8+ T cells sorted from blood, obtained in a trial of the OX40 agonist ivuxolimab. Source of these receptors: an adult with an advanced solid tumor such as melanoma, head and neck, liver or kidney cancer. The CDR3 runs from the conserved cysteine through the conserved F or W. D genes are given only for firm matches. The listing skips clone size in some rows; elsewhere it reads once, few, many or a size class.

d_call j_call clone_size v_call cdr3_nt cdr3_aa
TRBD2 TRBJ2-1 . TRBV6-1 TGTGCCAGCAGTGAAGGCCACCTAGCGGGGGCGAATGAGCAGTTCTTC CASSEGHLAGANEQFF
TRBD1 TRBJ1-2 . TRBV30 TGTGCCTGGAGTGACAGGGGTTCCTATGGCTACACCTTC CAWSDRGSYGYTF
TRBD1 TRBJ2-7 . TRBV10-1 TGCGCCAGCAGTGAGAGGGGACAGGGGGACGAGCAGTACTTC CASSERGQGDEQYF
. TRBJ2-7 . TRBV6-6 TGTGCCAGCAGTTACCGGGGATCCCCCTACGAGCAGTACTTC CASSYRGSPYEQYF
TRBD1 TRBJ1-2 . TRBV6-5 TGTGCCAGCAGGCCGCGGGACAGCACAAATGGCTACACCTTC CASRPRDSTNGYTF
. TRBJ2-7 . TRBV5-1 TGCGCCAGCAGCTTGGGGCAGGGTTTCTCCTACGAGCAGTACTTC CASSLGQGFSYEQYF
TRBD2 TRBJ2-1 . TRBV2 TGTGCCAGCAGTGGGCAGCGGGAGGGCCTAAATTCCTACAATGAGCAGTTCTTC CASSGQREGLNSYNEQFF
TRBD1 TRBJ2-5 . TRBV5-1 TGCGCCAGCAGCCTCGGGACAGGGACGTCGGAGACCCAGTACTTC CASSLGTGTSETQYF
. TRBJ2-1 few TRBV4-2 TGTGCCAGCAGCCAAGGCGTACTAGGGGTCTACAATGAGCAGTTCTTC CASSQGVLGVYNEQFF
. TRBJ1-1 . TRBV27 TGTGCCAGCGGGCCGCGGAGGAGGGCCACTGAAGCTTTCTTT CASGPRRRATEAFF
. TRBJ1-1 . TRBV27 TGTGCCAGCAGTTTCTACAGTGGGCCGAACACTGAAGCTTTCTTT CASSFYSGPNTEAFF
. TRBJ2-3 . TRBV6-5 TGTGCCAGCAGGTACAGGGGCACAGATACGCAGTATTTT CASRYRGTDTQYF
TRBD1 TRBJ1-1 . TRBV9 TGTGCCAGCAGCGAGGGGACAGCCTTTATGAACACTGAAGCTTTCTTT CASSEGTAFMNTEAFF
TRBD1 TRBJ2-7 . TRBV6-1 TGTGCCAGCAATCGACAGGGAACCTACGAGCAGTACTTC CASNRQGTYEQYF
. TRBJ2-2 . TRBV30 TGTGCCTGGAGTGTACTTGAGTCCGGGGAGCTGTTTTTT CAWSVLESGELFF
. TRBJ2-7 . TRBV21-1 TGTGCCAGCAGCAAAGCGTTTCTGAGCTCCTACGAGCAGTACTTC CASSKAFLSSYEQYF
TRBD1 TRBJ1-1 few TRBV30 TGTGCCTGGTTGACAGGGTGGGAAGCTTTCTTT CAWLTGWEAFF
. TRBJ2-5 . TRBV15 TGTGCCACCAGCGGGCAATTAAAGGAAGAGACCCAGTACTTC CATSGQLKEETQYF
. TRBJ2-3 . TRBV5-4 TGTGCCAGCAGCTTGAAAGGGCAAGATACGCAGTATTTT CASSLKGQDTQYF
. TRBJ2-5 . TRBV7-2 TGTGCCAGCAGTTTCGGGACTTATAGCGGGACCCAGTACTTC CASSFGTYSGTQYF
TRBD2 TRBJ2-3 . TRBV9 TGTGCCAGCAGCGTATCAGTAGCGGGACGCACAGATACGCAGTATTTT CASSVSVAGRTDTQYF
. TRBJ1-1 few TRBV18 TGTGCCAGCTCACAGATCATGAACACTGAAGCTTTCTTT CASSQIMNTEAFF
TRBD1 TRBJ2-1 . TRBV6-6 TGTGCCAGCAGTTACTCGACAGGGATCAGATACAATGAGCAGTTCTTC CASSYSTGIRYNEQFF
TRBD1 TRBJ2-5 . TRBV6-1 TGTGCCAGCAGCCCGATGACAGGGGACGAGACCCAGTACTTC CASSPMTGDETQYF
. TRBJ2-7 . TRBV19 TGTGCCAGTAGTATAGATGGAGCTTCCTACGAGCAGTACTTC CASSIDGASYEQYF
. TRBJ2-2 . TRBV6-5 TGTGCCAGCAGTCTCGCGGTGAAGTCCGGGGAGCTGTTTTTT CASSLAVKSGELFF
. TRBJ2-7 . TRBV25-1 TGTGCCAGCGGTGGACAGCCGTACTACGAGCAGTACTTC CASGGQPYYEQYF
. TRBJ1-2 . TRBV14 TGTGCCAGCAGCCAAGTTGGCCCCCCCGCGAGGGGCTACACCTTC CASSQVGPPARGYTF
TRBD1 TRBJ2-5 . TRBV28 TGTGCCAGCAGTCACAGGGGGCGGCAAGAGACCCAGTACTTC CASSHRGRQETQYF
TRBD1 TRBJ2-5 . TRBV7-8 TGTGCCAGCAGCTTACTAACTGGACAGGGCGAAGAGACCCAGTACTTC CASSLLTGQGEETQYF
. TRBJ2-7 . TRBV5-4 TGTGCCAGCAGCATGGACGGATACGAGCAGTACTTC CASSMDGYEQYF
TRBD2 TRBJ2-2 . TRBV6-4 TGTGCCAGCAGAACACTAGCGGGAGCTACCGGGGAGCTGTTTTTT CASRTLAGATGELFF
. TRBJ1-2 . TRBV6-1 TGTGCCAGCAGCGACCCTCCGTCTATTGGCTACACCTTC CASSDPPSIGYTF
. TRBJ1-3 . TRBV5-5 TGTGCCAGCAACAAAGACGGGGGCCTCTCTGGAAACACCATATATTTT CASNKDGGLSGNTIYF
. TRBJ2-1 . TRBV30 TGTGCCTGGAGCACGTTAGGGGGATACTCCTACAATGAGCAGTTCTTC CAWSTLGGYSYNEQFF